This record looks at one T cell receptor (beta chain) sequence and its context. These data belong to a study of CD8+CD57+ T cells in acquired aplastic anemia. V lost 3 bases, J lost 11 bases, and 22 bases lay in between. In germline, CDR1 is DFQATT, CDR2 SNEGSKA (reference sequence). The CDR3 has 14 residues. TCR beta VDJ combinations and CDR3 sequences were profiled from genomic DNA. TCRdb redid the calling of the reads with MiXCR, one entry per CDR3 protein. The table shows about 210,000 distinct CDR3 sequences, with over 60% occurring only once. The clonotype originates from a human donor in good health. The chain uses TRBV20-1 and TRBJ1-1; possible D gene TRBD1, 6 bases. Sequenced material: sorted CD4+, CD8+, or CD8+CD57+ T cells (not recorded which) from PBMCs. CDR3: CSARETEGVPWAFF. For the CDR3, the DNA is TGCAGTGCTAGGGAGACAGAGGGGGTTCCTTGGGCTTTCTTT.